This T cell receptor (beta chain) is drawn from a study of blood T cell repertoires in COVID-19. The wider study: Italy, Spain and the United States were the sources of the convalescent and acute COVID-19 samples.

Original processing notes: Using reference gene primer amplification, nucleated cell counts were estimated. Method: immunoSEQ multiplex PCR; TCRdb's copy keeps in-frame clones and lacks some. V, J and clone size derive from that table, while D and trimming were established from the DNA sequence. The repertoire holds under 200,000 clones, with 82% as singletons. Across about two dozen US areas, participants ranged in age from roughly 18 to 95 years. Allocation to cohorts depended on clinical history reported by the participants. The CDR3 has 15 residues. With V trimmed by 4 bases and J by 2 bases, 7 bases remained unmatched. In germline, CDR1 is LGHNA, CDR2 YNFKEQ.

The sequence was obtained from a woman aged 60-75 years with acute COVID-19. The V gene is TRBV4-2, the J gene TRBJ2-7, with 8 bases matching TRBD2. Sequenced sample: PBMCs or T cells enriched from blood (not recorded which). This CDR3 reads CASSPSGSIAYEQYF. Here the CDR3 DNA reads TGTGCCAGCAGCCCCAGCGGGAGTATCGCCTACGAGCAGTACTTC.